The clone carrying this TCR beta chain was seen at least ten times. Antigen unknown. TCRdb independently ran MiXCR on the multiplex PCR reads; one entry per CDR3 protein. The sample records around 130,000 distinct CDR3 sequences, roughly 20% being singletons. Breast cancer patients provided tissue from their axillary draining lymph nodes. This entry is derived from a study of breast tumors, draining lymph nodes, adjacent tissues. Study-level results: That most tumor T cells come from lymph nodes remained unproven. Tumors had less TCR diversity than lymph nodes, more than nontumor tissue. Luminal-like breast cancer showed significantly higher tumor–nontumor repertoire similarity than basal-like. The data were judged consistent with most tumor T cells coming from lymph node and expanding in tumor.

This clonotype originated in a female donor with breast cancer. Some clones in this sample may be carry-over from other donors' samples. Sequenced material: axillary lymph node tissue.

The CDR3 DNA sequence: TGTGCTAGTGCCGGGGACAGGGGATCTGGAGAGACCCAGTACTTC. Protein: CASAGDRGSGETQYF. This sequence joins TRBV12-5 and TRBJ2-5; 10 nucleotides agree with TRBD1. In germline, CDR1 is LGHNT, CDR2 FRNRAP. The CDR3 runs to 15 residues. Germline trimming cut 7 bases from V and 4 bases from J; bases unmatched to any gene: 9.